These 6 T cell receptor beta chains originate from one sample sequenced in a study of blood T cell repertoires in COVID-19. TCRdb's table, derived via immunoSEQ multiplex PCR, lists solely in-frame clones and lacks some. The sample records tens of thousands of clones, 70% to 90% being singletons. The sample taken for sequencing was peripheral blood. Source of these receptors: a woman aged 80 or over in a cohort sampled during active or convalescent COVID-19.

The chain carries TRBV28 and TRBJ1-6; the D gene is possibly TRBD1 (6 bases). Germline CDR1 MDHEN, CDR2 SYDVKM. CDR3 length: 10 amino acids. The V gene lost 11 bases and the J gene lost 9 bases, with 8 bases spanning the gap. CDR3 nucleotide sequence: TGTGCCGGGGGGGCTTCACCCCTCCACTTT. This encodes CAGGASPLHF. The full variable domain, in which reference TRBV28 and TRBJ1-6 provide the parts outside the CDR3, is DVKVTQSSRYLVKRTGEKVFLECVQDMDHENMFWYRQDPGLGLRLIYFSYDVKMKEKGDIPEGYSVSREKKERFSLILESASTNQTSMYLCAGGASPLHFGNGTRLTVT.

This chain uses TRBV5-4 with TRBJ2-1, with 10 nucleotides matching TRBD2. The CDR3 totals 16 residues. Germline V gene lookup returns CDR1 SGHNT and CDR2 YYREEE (reference sequence). V lost 4 bases to trimming and J lost 4 bases; unmatched junction nucleotides: 8. The CDR3 reads CASSEKPGLAYNEQFF. The CDR3 DNA reads TGTGCCAGCAGCGAAAAACCGGGACTAGCGTACAATGAGCAGTTCTTC.

The sample holds one count of this clone. The chain combines TRBV18 with TRBJ2-5; the match to TRBD1 covers 9 bases. Trimming removed 3 bases from V and 5 bases from J; junction bases left unmatched: 7. Germline loops: CDR1 KGHSH, CDR2 LQKENI. This CDR3 is built from 15 residues. CDR3 nucleotides: TGTGCCAGCTCACCGGGGGACAGGGCGAGGGAGACCCAGTACTTC. It specifies CASSPGDRARETQYF. The complete variable domain, with remaining parts taken from reference TRBV18 and TRBJ2-5, reads NAGVMQNPRHLVRRRGQEARLRCSPMKGHSHVYWYRQLPEEGLKFMVYLQKENIIDESGMPKERFSAEFPKEGPSILRIQQVVRGDSAAYFCASSPGDRARETQYFGPGTRLLVL.

The V call is TRBV6-5, the J call TRBJ1-1, with no clear D. The CDR3 is made up of 14 amino acids. Germline V gene data show CDR1 as MNHEY and CDR2 as SVGAGI. V lost 2 bases and J 0 bases, leaving 7 bases between the germline ends. The DNA of the CDR3 is TGTGCCAGCAGTTACGGGAGTATGAACACTGAAGCTTTCTTT. Translating gives CASSYGSMNTEAFF.

The chain carries TRBV7-8 and TRBJ1-2; 10 bases agree with TRBD1. Germline trimming cut 5 bases from V and 2 bases from J; bases unmatched to any gene: 5. The CDR3 is made up of 15 amino acids. Germline V gene data show CDR1 as SGHVS and CDR2 as FQNEAQ. The CDR3 spells CASSRGGQGNYGYTF. Here the CDR3 DNA reads TGTGCCAGCAGCCGCGGGGGACAGGGGAACTATGGCTACACCTTC.

The rearrangement links TRBV19 to TRBJ2-7, with a tentative D call TRBD2 (6 bases). In germline, CDR1 is LNHDA, CDR2 SQIVND (reference sequence). Trimming removed 10 bases from V and 0 bases from J, with 22 bases in between. The CDR3 extends over 16 amino acids. The CDR3 loop is CAIFLAGLADSYEQYV. In DNA form, the CDR3 reads TGTGCCATATTTCTGGCGGGATTAGCAGACTCCTACGAGCAGTACGTC.